The 9 T cell receptor beta chains below all came from one sample that was sequenced in a study of blood T cell repertoires in COVID-19. The table came from immunoSEQ multiplex PCR; TCRdb's copy has only in-frame clones and leaves some out. The table has about 400,000 clones, 86% seen once. The sample was peripheral blood. The receptor set was obtained from a woman aged 60-70 years with COVID-19, enrolled during active disease.

This clone came up a few times. This chain links TRBV6-6 with TRBJ1-5, with a tentative D call TRBD1 (5 bases). The CDR3 has 15 residues. Looked up from germline, CDR1 is MNHNY and CDR2 is SVGAGI (reference sequence). V lost 4 bases, J lost 10 bases, and 20 bases lay in between. The CDR3 protein is CASSFPAGTGRPQHF. In DNA, the CDR3 is TGTGCCAGCAGTTTTCCAGCGGGGACCGGCCGCCCCCAGCATTTT.

The chain joins TRBV7-6 to TRBJ2-3, with 8 bases lining up with TRBD2. V lost 1 base and J lost 2; bases outside the gene matches: 8. Germline loops: CDR1 SGHVS, CDR2 FNYEAQ. This CDR3 region has 17 residues. The CDR3 region has the DNA TGTGCCAGCAGCTTAGGGGGGACTAGTCGGTCCACAGATACGCAGTATTTT. It yields the protein CASSLGGTSRSTDTQYF. The full variable domain, its missing parts supplied by reference TRBV7-6 and TRBJ2-3, is GAGVSQSPRYKVTKRGQDVALRCDPISGHVSLYWYRQALGQGPEFLTYFNYEAQQDKSGLPNDRFSAERPEGSISTLTIQRTEQRDSAMYRCASSLGGTSRSTDTQYFGPGTRLTVL.

With respect to this clone: This sample also contains other DNA sequences that code for the same CDR3. The rearrangement links TRBV18 to TRBJ2-1; the D gene is possibly TRBD1 (6 bases). Trimming removed 3 bases from V and 4 bases from J, with 7 bases in between. The germline V gene encodes CDR1 KGHSH and CDR2 LQKENI. This CDR3 is built from 13 residues. The CDR3 sequence is CASSPTGYNEQFF. DNA for the CDR3: TGTGCCAGCTCACCCACAGGGTACAATGAGCAGTTCTTC.

This clone was seen more than once but under ten times. The J gene is TRBJ1-2, the V gene TRBV9; D is unclear. Germline values: CDR1 SGDLS, CDR2 YYNGEE. V lost 4 bases to trimming and J lost 2 bases, with 12 bases between them. The CDR3 spans 14 residues. The CDR3 region has the DNA TGTGCCAGCAGCCCCCGAGGAGAGAACTATGGCTACACCTTC. Protein: CASSPRGENYGYTF.

The chain joins TRBV3-1 (or the pseudogene TRBV3-2) to TRBJ1-3, with no clear D. Trimming pared 5 bases from V and 0 bases from J, leaving 8 bases between. In germline, CDR1 is LGHDT, CDR2 YNNKEL (reference sequence). This CDR3 is built from 14 residues. This chain's CDR3 is CASSSLSSGNTIYF. For the CDR3, the DNA is TGTGCCAGCAGCTCTTTGAGCTCTGGAAACACCATATATTTT.

This chain uses TRBV19 with TRBJ1-3, with unresolved D. Deletions cut 3 bases from V and 0 bases from J, with 12 bases between. Per germline, CDR1 LNHDA and CDR2 SQIVND (reference sequence). CDR3 size: 16 residues. CDR3 residues: CASSMRAANSGNTIYF. CDR3 DNA sequence: TGTGCCAGTAGTATGAGGGCGGCAAACTCTGGAAACACCATATATTTT. Combining the CDR3 with reference TRBV19 and TRBJ1-3 gives the whole variable domain DGGITQSPKYLFRKEGQNVTLSCEQNLNHDAMYWYRQDPGQGLRLIYYSQIVNDFQKGDIAEGYSVSREKKESFPLTVTSAQKNPTAFYLCASSMRAANSGNTIYFGEGSWLTVV.

This chain connects TRBV7-6 to TRBJ2-1; 7 nucleotides match TRBD2. J gave up 0 bases and V 0 bases, and 11 bases lay outside the gene matches. CDR1 is SGHVS and CDR2 is FNYEAQ in the germline V gene. The CDR3 loop spans 19 amino acids. CDR3 nucleotide sequence: TGTGCCAGCAGCTTAGCCCTGGGGGGGGACCTTAGCTCCTACAATGAGCAGTTCTTC. This gives the protein CASSLALGGDLSSYNEQFF.

This rearrangement joins TRBV11-3 to TRBJ2-1, with 10 nucleotides matching TRBD2. The V gene's germline CDR1 is SGHNT and CDR2 YENEEA. The V segment lost 3 bases and the J segment 12 bases; nucleotides outside the gene matches: 8. This CDR3 region has 14 residues. The CDR3 here is CASSFTTTSGPQFF. The CDR3 nucleotides read TGTGCCAGCAGCTTCACCACGACTAGCGGGCCGCAGTTCTTC.

The V and J genes are TRBV4-2 and TRBJ1-5, with D hard to call. The V gene lost 4 bases and the J gene lost 5 bases, with 18 bases spanning the gap. CDR3 length: 16 amino acids. Germline CDR1 is LGHNA and CDR2 is YNFKEQ. The CDR3 DNA follows: TGTGCCAGCAGCCTAAAGGGAGGTGTGGGTGATCAGCCCCAGCATTTT. Translation gives CASSLKGGVGDQPQHF.